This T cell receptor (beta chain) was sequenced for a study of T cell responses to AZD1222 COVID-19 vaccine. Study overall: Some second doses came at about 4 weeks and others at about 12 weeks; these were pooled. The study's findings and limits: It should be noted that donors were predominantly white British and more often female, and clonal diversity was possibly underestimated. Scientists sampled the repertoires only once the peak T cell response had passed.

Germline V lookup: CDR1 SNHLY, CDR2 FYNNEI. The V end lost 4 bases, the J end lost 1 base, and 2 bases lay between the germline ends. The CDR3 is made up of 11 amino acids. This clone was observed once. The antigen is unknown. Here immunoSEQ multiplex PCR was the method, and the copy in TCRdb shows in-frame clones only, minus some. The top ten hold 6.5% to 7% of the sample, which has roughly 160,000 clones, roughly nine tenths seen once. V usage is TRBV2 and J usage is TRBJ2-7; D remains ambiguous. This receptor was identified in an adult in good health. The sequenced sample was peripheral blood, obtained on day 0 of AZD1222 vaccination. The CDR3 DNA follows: TGTGCCAGCAGTGTGTCCTACGAGCAGTACTTC. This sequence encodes CASSVSYEQYF.